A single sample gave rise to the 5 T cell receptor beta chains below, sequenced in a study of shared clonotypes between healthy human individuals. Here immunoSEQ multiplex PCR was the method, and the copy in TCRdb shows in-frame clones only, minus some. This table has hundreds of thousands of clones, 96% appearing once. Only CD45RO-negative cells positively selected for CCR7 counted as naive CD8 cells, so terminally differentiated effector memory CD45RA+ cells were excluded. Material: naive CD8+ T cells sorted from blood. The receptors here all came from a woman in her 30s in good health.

CDR3 in DNA: TGTGCCAGCAGTTCCTCGAGCGGGGAGTTATACAATGAGCAGTTCTTC. Translation gives CASSSSSGELYNEQFF. The chain employs TRBV27 and TRBJ2-1; 7 nucleotides agree with TRBD2. The trim removed 4 bases at V and 4 bases at J, leaving 10 bases unmatched. CDR1 is MNHEY and CDR2 is SMNVEV in the germline V gene (reference sequence). The CDR3 extends over 16 amino acids.

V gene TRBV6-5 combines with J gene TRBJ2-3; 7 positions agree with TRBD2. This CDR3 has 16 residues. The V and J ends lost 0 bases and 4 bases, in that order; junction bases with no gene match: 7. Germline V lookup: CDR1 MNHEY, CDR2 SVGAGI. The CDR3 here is CASSYSIFGGADTQYF. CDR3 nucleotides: TGTGCCAGCAGTTACTCAATATTTGGGGGGGCAGATACGCAGTATTTT.

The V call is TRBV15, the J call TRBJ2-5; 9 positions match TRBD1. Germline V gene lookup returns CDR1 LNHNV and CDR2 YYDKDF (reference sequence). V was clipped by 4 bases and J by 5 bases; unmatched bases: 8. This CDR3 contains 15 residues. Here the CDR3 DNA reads TGTGCCACCAGCACGACCGGGACAGGGCTTGAGACCCAGTACTTC. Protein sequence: CATSTTGTGLETQYF.

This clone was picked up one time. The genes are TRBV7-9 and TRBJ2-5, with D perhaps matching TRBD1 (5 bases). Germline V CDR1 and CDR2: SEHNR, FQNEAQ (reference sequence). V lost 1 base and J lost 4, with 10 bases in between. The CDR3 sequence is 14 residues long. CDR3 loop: CASSLGQGLETQYF. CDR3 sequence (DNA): TGTGCCAGCAGCTTAGGGCAGGGTTTAGAGACCCAGTACTTC.

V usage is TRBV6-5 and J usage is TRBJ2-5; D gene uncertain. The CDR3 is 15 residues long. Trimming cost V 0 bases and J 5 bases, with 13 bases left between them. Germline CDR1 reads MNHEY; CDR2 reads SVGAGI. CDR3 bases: TGTGCCAGCAGTTACTCGATGAGAGTAACGGAGACCCAGTACTTC. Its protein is CASSYSMRVTETQYF.